Sequencing of this T cell receptor beta chain was carried out in a study of blood T cell repertoires in COVID-19. For the study at large: PBMCs, B-cell-depleted T cells, or T cells provided the cDNA or gDNA that made up the material.

Assay used: immunoSEQ multiplex PCR; TCRdb lists only in-frame clones, some missing. The sample has some 160,000 clones, around 84% seen once. Trimming removed 1 base at V and 2 bases at J, with 9 bases between. The CDR3 runs 15 residues. CDR1 and CDR2 from the germline V gene are SGHDN and FVKESK. The chain links TRBV14 to TRBJ1-3; D is possibly TRBD1 (5 bases). The clonotype originates from a woman over 75 with COVID-19, enrolled during active disease. What was sequenced was peripheral blood. CDR3 nucleotide sequence: TGTGCCAGCAGCCAAGTAGGGGCGGCTGGAAACACCATATATTTT. This sequence encodes CASSQVGAAGNTIYF.